This T cell receptor (beta chain) was recorded in a study of long-term antiretroviral therapy in people with HIV. Only one count was recorded for this clone. The antigen is undetermined. V lost 2 bases, J lost 2 bases, and 10 bases lay in between. CDR3 length equals 14 residues. Per the germline V gene, CDR1 is MNHNS and CDR2 is SASEGT. Runs used v3.0 of the immunoSEQ assay and were done at survey level. Method: immunoSEQ multiplex PCR; TCRdb's copy keeps in-frame clones and lacks some. The table has roughly 28,000 clones, 85% to 90% seen once. Study-wide points: It was observed that HIV repertoires exhibited narrower CDR3 length ranges than controls.

The TCR was taken from a woman between 18 and 30 years old with HIV. The sequences come from unsorted PBMCs, collected 1.8 years after starting antiretroviral therapy. The chain employs TRBV6-1 and TRBJ2-7, with a tentative D call TRBD2 (5 bases). CDR3 nucleotides: TGTGCCAGCAGTGAAATAAGCGGCCCCTACGAGCAGTACTTC. Translating it yields CASSEISGPYEQYF.